Described below is a single T cell receptor beta chain sequence and its context. This sample is drawn from a study of cytomegalovirus exposure and HLA in healthy donors. The PCR made use of 60 Vbeta and 13 Jbeta primers. Sequencing used immunoSEQ multiplex PCR; TCRdb keeps in-frame clones, though not all of them. The table has 190,000 or so clones, more than 80% seen once. Per germline, CDR1 MGHDK and CDR2 SYGVNS. Trimming removed 5 bases at V and 1 base at J, with 20 bases between. The length of the CDR3 is 17 residues. The clonotype originates from a boy younger than 18 in good health and CMV-seronegative. The chain links TRBV25-1 to TRBJ1-2; a possible D gene is TRBD1 (5 bases). The source material was PBMCs. In nucleotides, the CDR3 is TGTGCCAGCAGTTTATCTAACAGGTGGGCCTATAACTATGGCTACACCTTC. Its protein product is CASSLSNRWAYNYGYTF.